This T cell receptor (beta chain) is from a study of blood T cell repertoires in COVID-19. Looking at the study overall: PBMCs, B-cell-depleted T cells, or T cells were the source of the cDNA or gDNA that made up the material.

TCRdb's copy holds only in-frame clones and misses some; the assay was immunoSEQ multiplex PCR. The repertoire holds around 140,000 clones, with 78% as singletons. Germline V gives CDR1 SGHDN, CDR2 FVKESK. This CDR3 region has 16 residues. V trimming: 4 bases; J trimming: 0 bases; junction bases outside the gene matches: 7. This clone appeared a few times. This chain joins TRBV14 and TRBJ2-7; TRBD2 matches at 9 bases. The sample comprised peripheral blood. This TCR came from a woman aged 60-70 years with acute or convalescent COVID-19. CDR3 nucleotides: TGTGCCAGCAGCCCCCCAAGGCGGGGGGGCTCCTACGAGCAGTACTTC. This sequence encodes CASSPPRRGGSYEQYF.